Included here is one TCR beta chain sequence, with context. Clones were read by immunoSEQ multiplex PCR, and TCRdb kept only the in-frame ones, dropping some. The sample yields about 110,000 clones, around 82% seen once. V was clipped by 1 base and J by 5 bases; unmatched bases: 11. Germline V CDR1 and CDR2: SEHNR, FQNEAQ (reference sequence). This CDR3 contains 16 residues. This specimen comes from a study of T cell responses to AZD1222 COVID-19 vaccine. The V call is TRBV7-9, the J call TRBJ2-7; 7 bases line up with TRBD1. The sequence came from an adult in good health. Sequencing used peripheral blood, obtained on day 0 of AZD1222 vaccination. CDR3 protein: CASSLGSGTVFDEQYF. Here the CDR3 DNA reads TGTGCCAGCAGCTTAGGCTCTGGGACAGTATTTGACGAGCAGTACTTC.